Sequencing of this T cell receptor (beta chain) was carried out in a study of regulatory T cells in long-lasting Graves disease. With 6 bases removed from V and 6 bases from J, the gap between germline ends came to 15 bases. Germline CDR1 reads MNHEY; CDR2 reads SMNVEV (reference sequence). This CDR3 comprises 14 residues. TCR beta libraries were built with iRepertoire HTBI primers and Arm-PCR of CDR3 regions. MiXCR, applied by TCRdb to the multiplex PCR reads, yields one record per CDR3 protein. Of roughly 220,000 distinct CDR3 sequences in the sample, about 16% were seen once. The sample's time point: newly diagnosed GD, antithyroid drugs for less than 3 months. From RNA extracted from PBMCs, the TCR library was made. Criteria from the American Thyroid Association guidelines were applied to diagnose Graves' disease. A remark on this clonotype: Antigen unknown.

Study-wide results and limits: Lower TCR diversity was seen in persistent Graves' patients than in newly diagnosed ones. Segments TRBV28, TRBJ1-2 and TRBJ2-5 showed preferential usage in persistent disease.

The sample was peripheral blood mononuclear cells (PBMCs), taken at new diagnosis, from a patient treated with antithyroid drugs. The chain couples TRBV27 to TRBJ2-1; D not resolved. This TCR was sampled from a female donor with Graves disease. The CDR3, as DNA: TGTGCCAGCAGCTCTCAGGACCCCGGCAATGAGCAGTTCTTC. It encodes CASSSQDPGNEQFF.